The rows below give T cell receptor beta chains drawn from one sample of a study of T cell responses to AZD1222 COVID-19 vaccine. Here immunoSEQ multiplex PCR was the method, and the copy in TCRdb shows in-frame clones only, minus some. In the table there are about 120,000 clones, approximately 90% of which are singletons. Here the sequenced sample was peripheral blood, taken on day 0 of AZD1222 vaccination. The receptors stem from an adult in good health. Both conserved end residues are part of each CDR3. Fields, in order: D gene, V gene, clone size, J gene, CDR3 protein, CDR3 DNA. A D gene is named only where the DNA matches it firmly. Not all rows give a size; the values are once, few, many and, for expanded clones, a class.

TRBD2	TRBV6-5	-	TRBJ2-7	CASTDPSGRSYEQYF	TGTGCCAGCACCGACCCTAGCGGGCGCTCCTACGAGCAGTACTTC
-	TRBV19	once	TRBJ1-5	CASSIDAAQRIQPQHF	TGTGCCAGTAGTATCGACGCGGCTCAAAGGATTCAGCCCCAGCATTTT
TRBD1	TRBV5-1	-	TRBJ2-7	CASSDRTGVEQYF	TGCGCCAGCAGCGATCGAACAGGGGTAGAGCAGTACTTC
TRBD1	TRBV6-1	-	TRBJ1-2	CASSATDRRFSRKNYGYTF	TGTGCCAGCAGTGCTACGGACAGGAGGTTCTCTCGTAAAAACTATGGCTACACCTTC
-	TRBV30	once	TRBJ2-7	CAWSVGPYEQYF	TGTGCCTGGAGTGTTGGGCCATACGAGCAGTACTTC
-	TRBV7-6	-	TRBJ2-5	CASSTWDIREGETQYF	TGTGCCAGCAGCACCTGGGACATCCGAGAGGGGGAGACCCAGTACTTC
TRBD2	TRBV7-2	-	TRBJ2-1	CASSPMAGGPYNEQFF	TGTGCCAGCAGCCCCATGGCGGGAGGGCCCTACAATGAGCAGTTCTTC
TRBD2	TRBV5-1	-	TRBJ2-7	CASSLSIGREAGEQYF	TGCGCCAGCAGCTTGTCTATCGGGCGGGAGGCAGGGGAGCAGTACTTC
TRBD1	TRBV28	-	TRBJ2-5	CASSFGDSQETQYF	TGTGCCAGCAGTTTCGGGGACAGTCAAGAGACCCAGTACTTC
TRBD2	TRBV7-2	-	TRBJ2-3	CASSLTSGLTDTQYF	TGTGCCAGCAGCTTAACTAGCGGGCTCACAGATACGCAGTATTTT
-	TRBV12-3/TRBV12-4	once	TRBJ2-1	CASSFGGDEQFF	TGTGCCAGCAGTTTTGGGGGCGATGAGCAGTTCTTC
-	TRBV18	-	TRBJ1-6	CASSPVLGALHF	TGTGCCAGCTCACCGGTCCTTGGGGCCCTCCACTTT
-	TRBV7-2	-	TRBJ1-1	CASSLPGRTEAFF	TGTGCCAGCAGCTTACCAGGGAGGACTGAAGCTTTCTTT
-	TRBV27	-	TRBJ1-1	CASYREGTEAFF	TGTGCCAGTTACAGGGAGGGTACTGAAGCTTTCTTT
-	TRBV27	-	TRBJ2-7	CASSLSLSYEQYF	TGTGCCAGCAGTTTATCGTTGAGCTACGAGCAGTACTTC
TRBD2	TRBV7-7	-	TRBJ2-3	CASSLSGRDWTDTQYF	TGTGCTAGCAGCCTTAGCGGGAGGGATTGGACAGATACGCAGTATTTT
-	TRBV6-2/TRBV6-3	once	TRBJ1-1	CASSVLNTEAFF	TGTGCCAGCAGCGTACTGAACACTGAAGCTTTCTTT